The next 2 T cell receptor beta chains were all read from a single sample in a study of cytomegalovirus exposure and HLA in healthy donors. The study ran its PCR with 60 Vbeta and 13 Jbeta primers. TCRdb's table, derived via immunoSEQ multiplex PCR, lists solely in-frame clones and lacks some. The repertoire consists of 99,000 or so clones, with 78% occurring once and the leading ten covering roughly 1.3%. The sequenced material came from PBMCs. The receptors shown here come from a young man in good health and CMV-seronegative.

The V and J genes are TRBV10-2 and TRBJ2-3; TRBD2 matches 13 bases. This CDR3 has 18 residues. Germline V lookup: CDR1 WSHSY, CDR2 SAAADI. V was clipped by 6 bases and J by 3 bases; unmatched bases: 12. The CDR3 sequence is CASRTRTSGGPGTDTQYF. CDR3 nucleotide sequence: TGCGCCAGCAGGACCCGGACTAGCGGGGGCCCGGGGACAGATACGCAGTATTTT.

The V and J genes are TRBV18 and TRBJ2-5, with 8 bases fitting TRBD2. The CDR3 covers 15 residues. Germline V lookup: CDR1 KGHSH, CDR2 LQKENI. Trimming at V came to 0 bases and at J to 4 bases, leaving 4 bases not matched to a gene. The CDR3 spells CASSPPGLAIETQYF. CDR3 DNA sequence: TGTGCCAGCTCACCACCCGGACTAGCTATAGAGACCCAGTACTTC.